Listed below are T cell receptor beta chains from one sample, sequenced in a study of human versus mouse CDR3 diversity and MHC coevolution. Assay used: immunoSEQ multiplex PCR; TCRdb lists only in-frame clones, some missing. The repertoire consists of over 60,000 clones, with 92% occurring once and the leading ten covering about 0.14%. The sequenced sample consisted of naive CD4+ T cells from blood. Source of these receptors: a person aged 30-69 years in good health. Each CDR3 is given with its conserved first and last residue. D genes are given only for firm matches. Rows may omit the clone size; those that give it use once, few, many or a size class.

TRBJ2-2	TRBV12-2	-	once	CASRSLIGLAGGRSTGELFF	TGTGCAAGTCGCTCGCTTATAGGACTAGCGGGAGGGCGGAGCACCGGGGAGCTGTTTTTT
TRBJ2-7	TRBV5-4	-	-	CASISLDILSYEQYF	TGTGCCAGCATTTCGTTGGACATACTCTCCTACGAGCAGTACTTC
TRBJ1-5	TRBV2	-	-	CASSYSQPQHF	TGTGCCAGCAGTTATAGTCAGCCCCAGCATTTT
TRBJ2-1	TRBV5-4	TRBD1	-	CASSPGQGNEQFF	TGTGCCAGCAGTCCGGGACAGGGCAATGAGCAGTTCTTC
TRBJ2-7	TRBV5-4	TRBD2	-	CASSSLAGASYEQYF	TGTGCCAGCAGCTCCCTAGCGGGGGCCTCCTACGAGCAGTACTTC
TRBJ1-6	TRBV6-5	TRBD1	-	CASSSGGQSPLHF	TGTGCCAGCAGTTCAGGGGGTCAATCACCCCTCCACTTT
TRBJ2-3	TRBV7-9	TRBD2	-	CASSQGGGPNTQYF	TGTGCCAGCAGTCAGGGCGGGGGGCCTAATACGCAGTATTTT
TRBJ1-6	TRBV30	TRBD1	-	CAWSEGQGGNSPLHF	TGTGCCTGGAGTGAAGGACAGGGGGGTAATTCACCCCTCCACTTT
TRBJ2-3	TRBV5-1	TRBD2	once	CASSPLAGGSFDTQYF	TGCGCCAGCAGCCCACTAGCGGGGGGGTCCTTTGATACGCAGTATTTT
TRBJ1-2	TRBV15	-	-	CATSRDNGVWGNYGYTF	TGTGCCACCAGCAGAGATAACGGGGTGTGGGGTAACTATGGCTACACCTTC
TRBJ1-1	TRBV2	TRBD1	-	CASSEARATGGFEAFF	TGTGCCAGCAGTGAAGCGAGAGCGACAGGGGGTTTTGAAGCTTTCTTT
TRBJ2-2	TRBV30	-	-	CAWSVNGELFF	TGTGCCTGGAGTGTTAACGGGGAGCTGTTTTTT
TRBJ2-7	TRBV10-3	TRBD1	-	CAISIGGGEQYF	TGTGCCATCAGCATAGGGGGCGGCGAGCAGTACTTC
TRBJ2-3	TRBV6-6	-	-	CASSSFPDTQYF	TGTGCCAGCAGCTCGTTCCCAGATACGCAGTATTTT
TRBJ2-7	TRBV6-5	TRBD2	-	CASSYASGSPYEQYF	TGTGCCAGCAGTTACGCTAGCGGGAGTCCCTACGAGCAGTACTTC
TRBJ2-5	TRBV18	-	-	CASSPPGAEETQYF	TGTGCCAGCTCACCACCAGGGGCGGAGGAGACCCAGTACTTC
TRBJ1-1	TRBV5-1	-	-	CASSQAGNTEAFF	TGCGCCAGCAGCCAAGCAGGGAACACTGAAGCTTTCTTT
TRBJ2-7	TRBV21-1	-	once	CASSRSGRVSYEQYF	TGTGCCAGCAGTCGTAGCGGGAGGGTATCCTACGAGCAGTACTTC
TRBJ1-3	TRBV6-5	TRBD1	-	CASSQTGVGNTIYF	TGTGCCAGCAGCCAGACAGGGGTCGGAAACACCATATATTTT
TRBJ1-1	TRBV29-1	TRBD1	-	CSALSDRMNTEAFF	TGCAGCGCCCTATCGGACAGGATGAACACTGAAGCTTTCTTT
TRBJ1-5	TRBV6-1	-	-	CASSLRQSNQPQHF	TGTGCCAGCAGCCTAAGACAGAGCAATCAGCCCCAGCATTTT
TRBJ2-7	TRBV5-3	TRBD1	-	CARSLAVDRGLGEYEQYF	TGTGCCAGAAGCTTGGCCGTGGACAGGGGGCTGGGAGAGTACGAGCAGTACTTC